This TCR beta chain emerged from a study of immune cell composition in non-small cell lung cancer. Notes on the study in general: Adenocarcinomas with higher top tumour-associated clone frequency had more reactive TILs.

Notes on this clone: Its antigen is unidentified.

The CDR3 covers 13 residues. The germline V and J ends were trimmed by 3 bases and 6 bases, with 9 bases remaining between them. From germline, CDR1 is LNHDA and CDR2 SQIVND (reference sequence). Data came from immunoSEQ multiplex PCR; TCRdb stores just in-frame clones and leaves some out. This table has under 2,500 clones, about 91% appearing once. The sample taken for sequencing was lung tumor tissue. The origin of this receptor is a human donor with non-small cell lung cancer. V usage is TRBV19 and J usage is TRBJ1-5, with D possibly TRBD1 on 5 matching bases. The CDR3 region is CASSIPGGQPQHF. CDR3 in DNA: TGTGCCAGTAGTATTCCCGGGGGTCAGCCCCAGCATTTT. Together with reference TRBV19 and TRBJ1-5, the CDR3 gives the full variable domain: DGGITQSPKYLFRKEGQNVTLSCEQNLNHDAMYWYRQDPGQGLRLIYYSQIVNDFQKGDIAEGYSVSREKKESFPLTVTSAQKNPTAFYLCASSIPGGQPQHFGDGTRLSIL.